This TCR beta chain stems from a study of early T cells in non-severe SARS-CoV-2 infection. Findings and limits, study-wide: Comparison of clonotypes with VDJdb favored anti-spike CD8 responses while missing private and CD4 specificities.

CDR1 DFQATT and CDR2 SNEGSKA come from the germline V gene (reference sequence). This CDR3 is 14 amino acids long. Trimming removed 6 bases at V and 4 bases at J, with 16 bases between. TCRdb re-called the 5' RACE reads through MiXCR, storing one row per CDR3 protein. The table lists some 78,000 distinct CDR3 sequences, around 14% of them singletons. Regarding this clonotype: As yet, its antigen is unknown.

The J gene is TRBJ1-3, the V gene TRBV20-1, with D perhaps TRBD1 (6 bases). This sequence was found in an adult who was a healthcare worker with PCR-confirmed SARS-CoV-2 infection or an uninfected control (not recorded which). The sample comprised whole blood. CDR3 residues: CSALTGSGGNTIYF. In nucleotides, the CDR3 is TGCAGTGCGCTTACAGGGTCTGGGGGAAACACCATATATTTT.